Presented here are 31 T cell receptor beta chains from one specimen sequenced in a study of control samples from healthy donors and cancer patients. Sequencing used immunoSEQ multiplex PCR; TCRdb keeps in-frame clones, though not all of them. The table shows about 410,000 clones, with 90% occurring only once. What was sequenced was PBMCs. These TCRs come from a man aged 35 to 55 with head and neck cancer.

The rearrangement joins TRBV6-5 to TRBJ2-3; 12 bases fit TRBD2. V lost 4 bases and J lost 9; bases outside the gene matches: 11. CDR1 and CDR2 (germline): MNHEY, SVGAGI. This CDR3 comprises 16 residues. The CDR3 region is CASSSLGTSGPGTQYF. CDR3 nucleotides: TGTGCCAGCAGTTCCCTCGGGACTAGCGGGCCAGGAACGCAGTATTTT.

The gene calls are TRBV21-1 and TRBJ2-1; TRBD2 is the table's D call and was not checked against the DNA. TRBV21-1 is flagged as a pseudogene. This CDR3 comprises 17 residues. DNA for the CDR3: TGTGCCAGCACCCGATACCGGACTAGACTTCCCTACAATGAGCAGTTCTTC. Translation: CASTRYRTRLPYNEQFF.

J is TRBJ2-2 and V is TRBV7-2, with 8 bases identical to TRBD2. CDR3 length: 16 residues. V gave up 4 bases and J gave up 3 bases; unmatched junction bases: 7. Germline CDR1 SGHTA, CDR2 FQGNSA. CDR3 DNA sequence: TGTGCCAGCAGCTATAACGGGGGGGCCGACACCGGGGAGCTGTTTTTT. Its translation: CASSYNGGADTGELFF.

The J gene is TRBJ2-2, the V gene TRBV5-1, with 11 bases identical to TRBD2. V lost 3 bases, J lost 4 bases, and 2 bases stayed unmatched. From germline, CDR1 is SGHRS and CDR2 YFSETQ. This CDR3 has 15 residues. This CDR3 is CASSYSGRGTGELFF. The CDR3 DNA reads TGCGCCAGCAGCTATAGCGGGAGGGGCACCGGGGAGCTGTTTTTT. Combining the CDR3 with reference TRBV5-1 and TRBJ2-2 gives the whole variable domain KAGVTQTPRYLIKTRGQQVTLSCSPISGHRSVSWYQQTPGQGLQFLFEYFSETQRNKGNFPGRFSGRQFSNSRSEMNVSTLELGDSALYLCASSYSGRGTGELFFGEGSRLTVL.

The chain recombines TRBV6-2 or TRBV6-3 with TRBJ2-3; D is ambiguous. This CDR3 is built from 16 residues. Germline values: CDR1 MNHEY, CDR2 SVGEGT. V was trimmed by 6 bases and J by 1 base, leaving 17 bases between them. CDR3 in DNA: TGTGCCAGCAGCCCCGTGACTGGATATGGCACAGATACGCAGTATTTT. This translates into CASSPVTGYGTDTQYF.

The CDR3 sequence is CASSPSGSTDTQYF. The CDR3 DNA follows: TGTGCCAGCAGCCCTTCGGGGAGCACAGATACGCAGTATTTT. The V call is TRBV11-3, the J call TRBJ2-3; maybe TRBD2 (5 bases). V dropped 5 bases and J dropped 0 bases, with 9 bases sitting between them. This CDR3 is 14 amino acids long. Per the germline V gene, CDR1 is SGHNT and CDR2 is YENEEA.

In DNA form, the CDR3 reads TGCGCCAGCAGCCAGACAGGGGGCCGGGATCAGCCCCAGCATTTT. It codes for CASSQTGGRDQPQHF. The gene calls are TRBV5-1 and TRBJ1-5, with 10 bases lining up with TRBD1. Per germline, CDR1 SGHRS and CDR2 YFSETQ. The V segment lost 4 bases and the J segment 5 bases; nucleotides outside the gene matches: 6. This CDR3 comprises 15 residues.

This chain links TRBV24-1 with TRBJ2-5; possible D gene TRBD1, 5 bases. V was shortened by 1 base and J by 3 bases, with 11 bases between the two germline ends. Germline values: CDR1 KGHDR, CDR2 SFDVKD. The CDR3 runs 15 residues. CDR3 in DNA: TGTGCCACCAGTGATTTAGCAGGGTTCGAAGAGACCCAGTACTTC. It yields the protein CATSDLAGFEETQYF.

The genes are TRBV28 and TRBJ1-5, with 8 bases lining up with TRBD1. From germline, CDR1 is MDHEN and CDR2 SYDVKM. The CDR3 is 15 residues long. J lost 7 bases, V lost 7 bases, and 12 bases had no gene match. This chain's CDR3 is CASTGTGGGRQPQHF. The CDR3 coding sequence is TGTGCCAGCACCGGAACAGGGGGAGGCAGACAGCCCCAGCATTTT.

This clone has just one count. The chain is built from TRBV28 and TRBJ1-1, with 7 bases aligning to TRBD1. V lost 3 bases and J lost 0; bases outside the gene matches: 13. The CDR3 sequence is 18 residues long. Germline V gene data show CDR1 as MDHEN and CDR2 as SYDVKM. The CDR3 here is CASSLWLTGVGMNTEAFF. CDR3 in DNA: TGTGCCAGCAGTTTGTGGCTCACAGGGGTGGGGATGAACACTGAAGCTTTCTTT.

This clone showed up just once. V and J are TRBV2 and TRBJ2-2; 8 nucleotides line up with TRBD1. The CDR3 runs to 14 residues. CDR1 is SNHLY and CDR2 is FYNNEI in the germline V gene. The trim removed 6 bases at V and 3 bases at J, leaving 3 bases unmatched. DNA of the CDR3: TGTGCCAGCAGGACAGGGGTTGACACCGGGGAGCTGTTTTTT. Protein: CASRTGVDTGELFF.

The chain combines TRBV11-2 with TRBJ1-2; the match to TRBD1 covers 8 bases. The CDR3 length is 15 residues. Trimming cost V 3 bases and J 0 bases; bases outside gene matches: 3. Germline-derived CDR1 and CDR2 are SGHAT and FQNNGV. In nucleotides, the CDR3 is TGTGCCAGCAGCTTTCCGGACAGGGCTAACTATGGCTACACCTTC. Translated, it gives CASSFPDRANYGYTF. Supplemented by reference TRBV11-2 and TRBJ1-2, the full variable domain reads EAGVAQSPRYKIIEKRQSVAFWCNPISGHATLYWYQQILGQGPKLLIQFQNNGVVDDSQLPKDRFSAERLKGVDSTLKIQPAKLEDSAVYLCASSFPDRANYGYTFGSGTRLTVV.

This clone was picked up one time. The CDR3 sequence is CASSHRPPDRVITDTQYF. Here the CDR3 DNA reads TGTGCCAGCAGCCATAGACCTCCGGACAGGGTAATCACAGATACGCAGTATTTT. V gene TRBV13 combines with J gene TRBJ2-3; TRBD1 matches at 8 bases. V was clipped by 5 bases and J by 2 bases; unmatched bases: 15. This CDR3 is 18 amino acids long. The germline V gene has CDR1 PRHDT and CDR2 FYEKMQ (reference sequence).

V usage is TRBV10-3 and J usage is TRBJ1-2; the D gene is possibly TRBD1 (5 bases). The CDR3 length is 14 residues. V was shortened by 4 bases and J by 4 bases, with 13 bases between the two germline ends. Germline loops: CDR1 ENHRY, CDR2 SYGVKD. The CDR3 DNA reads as TGTGCCATCAGTGTACGGGGACTCGGCTATGGCTACACCTTC. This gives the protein CAISVRGLGYGYTF.

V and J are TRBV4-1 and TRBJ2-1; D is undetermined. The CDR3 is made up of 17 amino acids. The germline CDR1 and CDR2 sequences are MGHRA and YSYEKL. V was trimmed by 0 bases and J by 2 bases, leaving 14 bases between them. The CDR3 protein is CASSQEPVGGAYNEQFF. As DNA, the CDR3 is TGCGCCAGCAGCCAAGAACCCGTGGGCGGAGCCTACAATGAGCAGTTCTTC.

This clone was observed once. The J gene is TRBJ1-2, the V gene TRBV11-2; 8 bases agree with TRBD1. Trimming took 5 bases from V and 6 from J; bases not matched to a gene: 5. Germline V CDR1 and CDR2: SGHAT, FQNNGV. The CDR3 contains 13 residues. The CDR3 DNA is TGTGCCAGCAGCGTGGACAGGGTGGATGGCTACACCTTC. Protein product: CASSVDRVDGYTF.

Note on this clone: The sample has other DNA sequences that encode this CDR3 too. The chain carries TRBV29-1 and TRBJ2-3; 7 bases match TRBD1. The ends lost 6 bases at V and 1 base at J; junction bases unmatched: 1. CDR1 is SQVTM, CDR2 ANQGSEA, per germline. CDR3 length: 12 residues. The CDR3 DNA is TGCAGCGTCGGACAGGGCACAGATACGCAGTATTTT. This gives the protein CSVGQGTDTQYF.

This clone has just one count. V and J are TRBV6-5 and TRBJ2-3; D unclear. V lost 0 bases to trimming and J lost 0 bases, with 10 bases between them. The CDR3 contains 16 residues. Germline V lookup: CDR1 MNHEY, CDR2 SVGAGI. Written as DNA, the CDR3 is TGTGCCAGCAGTTACTCAGGGCTTCTAAGCACAGATACGCAGTATTTT. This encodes CASSYSGLLSTDTQYF.

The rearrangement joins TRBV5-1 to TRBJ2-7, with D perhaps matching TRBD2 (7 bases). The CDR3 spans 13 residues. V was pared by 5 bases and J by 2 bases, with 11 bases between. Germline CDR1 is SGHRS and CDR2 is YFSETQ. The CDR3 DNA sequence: TGCGCCAGCAGTAGAGGGGGGGCCTACGAGCAGTACTTC. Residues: CASSRGGAYEQYF. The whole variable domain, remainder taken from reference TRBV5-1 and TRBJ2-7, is KAGVTQTPRYLIKTRGQQVTLSCSPISGHRSVSWYQQTPGQGLQFLFEYFSETQRNKGNFPGRFSGRQFSNSRSEMNVSTLELGDSALYLCASSRGGAYEQYFGPGTRLTVT.

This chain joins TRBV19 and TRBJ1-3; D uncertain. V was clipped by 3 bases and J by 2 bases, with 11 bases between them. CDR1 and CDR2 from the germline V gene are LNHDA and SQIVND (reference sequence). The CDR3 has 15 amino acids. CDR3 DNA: TGTGCCAGTAGTATCGCGAGGGAAACTGGAAACACCATATATTTT. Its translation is CASSIARETGNTIYF. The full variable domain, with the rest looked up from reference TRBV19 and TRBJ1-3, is DGGITQSPKYLFRKEGQNVTLSCEQNLNHDAMYWYRQDPGQGLRLIYYSQIVNDFQKGDIAEGYSVSREKKESFPLTVTSAQKNPTAFYLCASSIARETGNTIYFGEGSWLTVV.

In DNA, the CDR3 is TGTGCCAGCAGCCAGCCCGGTCCTAACAGGGTAAATCCGTGGGGCTACACCTTC. This sequence encodes CASSQPGPNRVNPWGYTF. The rearrangement links TRBV7-2 to TRBJ1-2; tentative D call: TRBD1 (6 bases). Trimming removed 5 bases at V and 8 bases at J, with 30 bases between. There are 18 residues in the CDR3. The germline gives CDR1 SGHTA, CDR2 FQGNSA. Looking up the rest from reference TRBV7-2 and TRBJ1-2 gives the full variable domain: GAGVSQSPSNKVTEKGKDVELRCDPISGHTALYWYRQSLGQGLEFLIYFQGNSAPDKSGLPSDRFSAERTGGSVSTLTIQRTQQEDSAVYLCASSQPGPNRVNPWGYTFGSGTRLTVV.

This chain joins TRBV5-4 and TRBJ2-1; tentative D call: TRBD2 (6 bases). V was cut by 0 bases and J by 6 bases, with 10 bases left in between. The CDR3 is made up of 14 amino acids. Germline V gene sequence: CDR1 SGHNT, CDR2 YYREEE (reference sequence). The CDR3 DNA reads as TGTGCCAGCAGCTTGGGGAGGGACGGCAATGAGCAGTTCTTC. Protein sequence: CASSLGRDGNEQFF.

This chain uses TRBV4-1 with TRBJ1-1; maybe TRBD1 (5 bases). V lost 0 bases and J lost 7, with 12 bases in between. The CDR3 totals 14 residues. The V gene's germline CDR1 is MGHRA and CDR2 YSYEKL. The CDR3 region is CASSQEVRGSEAFF. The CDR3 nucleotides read TGCGCCAGCAGCCAAGAAGTACGGGGGAGTGAAGCTTTCTTT.

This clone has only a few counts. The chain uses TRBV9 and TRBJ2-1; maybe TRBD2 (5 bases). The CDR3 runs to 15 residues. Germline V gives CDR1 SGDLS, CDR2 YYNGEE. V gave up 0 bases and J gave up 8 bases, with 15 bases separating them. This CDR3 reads CASSVEGEVPDEQFF. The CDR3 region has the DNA TGTGCCAGCAGCGTAGAGGGAGAGGTTCCAGATGAGCAGTTCTTC.

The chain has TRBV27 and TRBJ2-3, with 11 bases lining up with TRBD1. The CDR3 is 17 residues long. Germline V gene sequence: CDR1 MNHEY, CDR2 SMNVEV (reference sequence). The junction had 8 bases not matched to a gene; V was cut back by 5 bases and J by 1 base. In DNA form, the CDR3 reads TGTGCCAGCAGTGGCCGACGGACAGGGGGCGGCACAGATACGCAGTATTTT. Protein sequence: CASSGRRTGGGTDTQYF.

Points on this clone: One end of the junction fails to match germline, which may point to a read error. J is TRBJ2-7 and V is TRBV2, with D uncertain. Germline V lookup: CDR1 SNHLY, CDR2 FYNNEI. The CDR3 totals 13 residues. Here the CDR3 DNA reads TGTGTCAGCACCAAGGAGACGTTTGACGAGCAGTACTTC. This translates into CVSTKETFDEQYF.

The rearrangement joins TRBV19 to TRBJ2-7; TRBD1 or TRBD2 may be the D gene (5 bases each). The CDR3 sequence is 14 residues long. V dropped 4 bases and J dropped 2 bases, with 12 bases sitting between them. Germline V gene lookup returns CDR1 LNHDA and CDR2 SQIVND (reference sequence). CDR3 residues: CASSTTGLPYEQYF. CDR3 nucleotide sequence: TGTGCCAGTAGTACTACAGGACTGCCCTACGAGCAGTACTTC.

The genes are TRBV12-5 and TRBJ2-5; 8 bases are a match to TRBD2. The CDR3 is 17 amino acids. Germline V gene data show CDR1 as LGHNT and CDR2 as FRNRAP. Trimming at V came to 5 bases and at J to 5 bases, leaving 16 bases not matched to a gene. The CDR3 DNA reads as TGTGCTAGTGGTCCCCCCGGCCCACTAGCGGAGGGCGAGACCCAGTACTTC. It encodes CASGPPGPLAEGETQYF.

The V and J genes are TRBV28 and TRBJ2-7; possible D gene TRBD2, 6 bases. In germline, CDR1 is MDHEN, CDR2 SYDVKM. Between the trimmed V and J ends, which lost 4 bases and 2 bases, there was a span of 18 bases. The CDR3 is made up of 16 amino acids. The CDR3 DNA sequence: TGTGCCAGCAGTTCAGGACCGGGACTCGACCCCTACGAGCAGTACTTC. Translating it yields CASSSGPGLDPYEQYF. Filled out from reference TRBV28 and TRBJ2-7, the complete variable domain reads DVKVTQSSRYLVKRTGEKVFLECVQDMDHENMFWYRQDPGLGLRLIYFSYDVKMKEKGDIPEGYSVSREKKERFSLILESASTNQTSMYLCASSSGPGLDPYEQYFGPGTRLTVT.

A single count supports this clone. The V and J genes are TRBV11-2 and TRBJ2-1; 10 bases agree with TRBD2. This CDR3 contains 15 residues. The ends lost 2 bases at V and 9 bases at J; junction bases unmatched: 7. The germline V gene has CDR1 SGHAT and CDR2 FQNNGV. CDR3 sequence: CASSLISGGDGEQFF. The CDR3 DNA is TGTGCCAGCAGCTTAATAAGCGGGGGGGATGGTGAGCAGTTCTTC.

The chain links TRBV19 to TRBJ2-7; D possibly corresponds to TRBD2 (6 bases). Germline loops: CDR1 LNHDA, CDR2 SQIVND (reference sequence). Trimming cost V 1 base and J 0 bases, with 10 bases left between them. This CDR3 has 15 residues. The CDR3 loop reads CASSIGPGLSYEQYF. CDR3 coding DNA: TGTGCCAGTAGTATAGGCCCGGGACTCTCCTACGAGCAGTACTTC.